These 15 T cell receptor beta chains share one sample of origin, sequenced in a study of long-term antiretroviral therapy in people with HIV. An immunoSEQ assay, version v3.0, was performed at survey level. Only in-frame clones appear in the TCRdb table, and some are missing; sequencing was by immunoSEQ multiplex PCR. The sample lists around 25,000 clones; about 80% were seen once. The sequencing here drew on unsorted PBMCs, taken 1.1 years before starting antiretroviral therapy. These receptors came from a woman between 40 and 55 years old with HIV.

The chain joins TRBV11-2 to TRBJ1-1; weak D call: TRBD1 (6 bases). The CDR3 consists of 14 residues. Trimming took off 4 bases at V and 3 bases at J, with 12 bases between the two ends. Germline values: CDR1 SGHAT, CDR2 FQNNGV. The chain's CDR3 is CASSSQGTYTEAFF. The CDR3 coding sequence is TGTGCCAGCAGCTCTCAGGGGACGTACACTGAAGCTTTCTTT.

The chain joins TRBV18 to TRBJ2-1; TRBD2 might be the D (5 bases). The CDR3 extends over 16 amino acids. The germline gives CDR1 KGHSH, CDR2 LQKENI. Trimming stripped 0 bases from V and 2 bases from J, with 11 bases between. The CDR3 DNA sequence: TGTGCCAGCTCACCACCCGAGGGCAACACCTACAATGAGCAGTTCTTC. Encoded protein: CASSPPEGNTYNEQFF.

This clone turned up a few times. The rearrangement links TRBV7-9 to TRBJ1-2, with D hard to call. This CDR3 is 14 amino acids long. Germline V lookup: CDR1 SEHNR, CDR2 FQNEAQ (reference sequence). Trimming pared 6 bases from V and 0 bases from J, leaving 11 bases between. CDR3 DNA: TGTGCCAGCAGTTACGGGCCGACTAACTATGGCTACACCTTC. It specifies CASSYGPTNYGYTF.

The V gene is TRBV19, the J gene TRBJ1-5; TRBD1 matches 9 bases. CDR1 and CDR2 from the germline V gene are LNHDA and SQIVND (reference sequence). The CDR3 loop spans 14 amino acids. V lost 6 bases and J lost 7; bases outside the gene matches: 7. DNA for the CDR3: TGTGCCAGTAGCCTACAGGGGGCGGCCCAGCCCCAGCATTTT. It is translated as CASSLQGAAQPQHF.

The rearrangement uses TRBV18 and TRBJ2-5; 11 bases line up with TRBD2. After removal of 2 bases from V and 4 bases from J, the junction contained 15 bases not matched to a gene. The CDR3 runs 19 residues. CDR1 is KGHSH, CDR2 LQKENI, per germline. In DNA form, the CDR3 reads TGTGCCAGCTCACCAGGGACCTCCCCACTAGCGGGAGTGGCAGAGACCCAGTACTTC. It translates to CASSPGTSPLAGVAETQYF. The full variable domain, with the rest looked up from reference TRBV18 and TRBJ2-5, is NAGVMQNPRHLVRRRGQEARLRCSPMKGHSHVYWYRQLPEEGLKFMVYLQKENIIDESGMPKERFSAEFPKEGPSILRIQQVVRGDSAAYFCASSPGTSPLAGVAETQYFGPGTRLLVL.

This clone was counted between two and nine times. The CDR3 DNA reads TGTGCCAGCAGCTGGACAGGGACCTATGGCTACACCTTC. It translates to CASSWTGTYGYTF. The V gene is TRBV6-5, the J gene TRBJ1-2; 8 nucleotides agree with TRBD1. Unmatched junction bases numbered 4, after V lost 6 bases and J lost 4 bases. The CDR3 is 13 residues long. Germline CDR1 MNHEY, CDR2 SVGAGI.

In this sample, this clone turned up a few times. The chain is built from TRBV7-2 and TRBJ2-1; 7 bases map to TRBD2. The germline CDR1 and CDR2 sequences are SGHTA and FQGNSA. V gave up 2 bases and J gave up 1 base; unmatched junction bases: 2. This CDR3 has 15 amino acids. The CDR3 coding sequence is TGTGCCAGCAGCTTACCAGCGGGGTCCTACAATGAGCAGTTCTTC. The encoded protein is CASSLPAGSYNEQFF.

The chain links TRBV9 to TRBJ1-3; D not resolved. This CDR3 is built from 14 residues. Deletions cut 2 bases from V and 4 bases from J, with 10 bases between. From germline, CDR1 is SGDLS and CDR2 YYNGEE. The CDR3 sequence: CASSVQQWGNTIYF. The DNA of the CDR3 is TGTGCCAGCAGCGTTCAACAGTGGGGAAACACCATATATTTT.

V usage is TRBV6-6 and J usage is TRBJ2-7; 8 nucleotides agree with TRBD1. The length of the CDR3 is 14 residues. The germline V gene encodes CDR1 MNHNY and CDR2 SVGAGI (reference sequence). With 2 bases clipped from V and 3 bases from J, the junction kept 3 bases outside the gene matches. CDR3 in DNA: TGTGCCAGCAGTTACGGGACAGGAGTCTACGAGCAGTACTTC. Translated: CASSYGTGVYEQYF.

The V call is TRBV11-3, the J call TRBJ2-7; TRBD2 is a possible D gene (5 bases). V was cut by 4 bases and J by 2 bases, with 18 bases left in between. The CDR3 is made up of 16 amino acids. The germline V gene has CDR1 SGHNT and CDR2 YENEEA. The CDR3 DNA is TGTGCCAGCAGCTCTGCGCAGACCGGGATTACCTACGAGCAGTACTTC. Translated, it gives CASSSAQTGITYEQYF.

This sequence joins TRBV7-9 and TRBJ2-5; D gene unclear. The germline V and J ends were trimmed by 2 bases and 5 bases, with 3 bases remaining between them. The CDR3 covers 11 residues. CDR1 is SEHNR and CDR2 is FQNEAQ in the germline V gene (reference sequence). CDR3: CASSLLETQYF. The CDR3 nucleotides read TGTGCCAGCAGCTTATTGGAGACCCAGTACTTC.

This rearrangement joins TRBV5-8 to TRBJ1-6; 9 nucleotides line up with TRBD1. From germline, CDR1 is SGHTS and CDR2 YDEGEE. The CDR3 is 15 residues long. J was trimmed by 10 bases and V by 3 bases; bases with no gene match: 8. The CDR3 sequence is CASSSDRGIGSPLHF. CDR3 coding DNA: TGTGCCAGCAGCTCGGACAGGGGTATTGGGTCACCCCTCCACTTT.

The rearrangement uses TRBV9 and TRBJ2-1, with a tentative D call TRBD2 (6 bases). The CDR3 is 15 residues long. V was trimmed by 3 bases and J by 2 bases, leaving 12 bases between them. In germline, CDR1 is SGDLS, CDR2 YYNGEE. The CDR3 DNA follows: TGTGCCAGCAGCGCTCAGGAGGGCCCCTACAATGAGCAGTTCTTC. Its protein is CASSAQEGPYNEQFF. Filled out from reference TRBV9 and TRBJ2-1, the complete variable domain reads DSGVTQTPKHLITATGQRVTLRCSPRSGDLSVYWYQQSLDQGLQFLIQYYNGEERAKGNILERFSAQQFPDLHSELNLSSLELGDSALYFCASSAQEGPYNEQFFGPGTRLTVL.

In its sample, this clone was seen a few times. The rearrangement links TRBV5-8 to TRBJ1-2, with 7 bases identical to TRBD1. Germline V gene data show CDR1 as SGHTS and CDR2 as YDEGEE. The length of the CDR3 is 16 residues. Losses at the gene ends were 1 base for V and 0 bases for J; bases not matched to a gene: 6. CDR3 residues: CASSLSGDRANYGYTF. The CDR3, as DNA: TGTGCCAGCAGCTTGAGCGGGGACAGAGCTAACTATGGCTACACCTTC.

The chain is built from TRBV29-1 and TRBJ2-7; 9 nucleotides align to TRBD1. CDR1 and CDR2 from the germline V gene are SQVTM and ANQGSEA. CDR3 length: 13 residues. With 6 bases clipped from V and 0 bases from J, the junction kept 3 bases outside the gene matches. Written as DNA, the CDR3 is TGCAGCGTCGGGACAGGGAGCTCCTACGAGCAGTACTTC. This translates into CSVGTGSSYEQYF.